Listed here is a single T cell receptor (beta chain). What it binds is not known. The sample originates from a study of cytomegalovirus exposure and HLA in healthy donors. At the level of the study: An earlier analysis identified 117 million unique TCR beta sequences in 150 million to 200 million T cells. General study findings and limits: In a later analysis, productive TCRs from donors in an Asian-associated ancestry cluster reportedly carried fewer N-insertions than the cohort mean. Accurate prediction of HLA-A and HLA-B alleles (for most subjects) was reportedly achieved from TCR beta sequences.

Primers for the PCR totalled 60 Vbeta and 13 Jbeta. Method: immunoSEQ multiplex PCR; TCRdb's copy keeps in-frame clones and lacks some. The record lists 120,000 to 150,000 clones, of which the ten most abundant hold under 2%. The donors gave bone marrow, and they were healthy. Germline V gives CDR1 SGHVS, CDR2 FQNEAQ. CDR3 length: 12 amino acids. V shed 9 bases and J shed 0 bases, with 9 bases lying between them. The chain carries TRBV7-8 and TRBJ2-7; a possible D gene is TRBD1 (6 bases). Sequencing used PBMCs. The sequence was collected from a woman aged 45-59 years in good health and CMV-seronegative. The CDR3, as DNA: TGTGCCAGTCGGACAGACTCCTACGAGCAGTACTTC. Translating it yields CASRTDSYEQYF.